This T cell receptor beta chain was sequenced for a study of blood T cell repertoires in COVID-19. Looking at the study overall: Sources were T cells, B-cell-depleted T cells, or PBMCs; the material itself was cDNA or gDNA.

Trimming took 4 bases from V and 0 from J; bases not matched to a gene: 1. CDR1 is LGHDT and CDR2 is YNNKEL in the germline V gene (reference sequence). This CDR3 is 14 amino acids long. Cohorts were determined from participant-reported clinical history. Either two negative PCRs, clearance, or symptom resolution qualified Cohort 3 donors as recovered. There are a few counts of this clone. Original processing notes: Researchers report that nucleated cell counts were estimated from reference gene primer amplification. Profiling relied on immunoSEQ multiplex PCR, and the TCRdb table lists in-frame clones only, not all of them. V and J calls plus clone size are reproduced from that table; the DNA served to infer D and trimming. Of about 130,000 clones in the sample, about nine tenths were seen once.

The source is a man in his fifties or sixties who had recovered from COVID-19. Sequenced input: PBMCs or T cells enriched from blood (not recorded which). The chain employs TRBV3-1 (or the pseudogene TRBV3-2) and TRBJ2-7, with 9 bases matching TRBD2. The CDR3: CASSPSGISYEQYF. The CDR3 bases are TGTGCCAGCAGCCCTAGCGGGATCTCCTACGAGCAGTACTTC.